A single sample gave rise to the 29 T cell receptor beta chains below, sequenced in a study of blood T cell repertoires in COVID-19. Profiling relied on immunoSEQ multiplex PCR, and the TCRdb table lists in-frame clones only, not all of them. The sample contains about 73,000 clones, over 65% of which appear only once. The specimen was peripheral blood. The source of these receptors is an older woman with acute or convalescent COVID-19.

The chain is built from TRBV28 and TRBJ1-4; TRBD1 agrees at 7 bases. The CDR3 covers 15 residues. CDR1 is MDHEN, CDR2 SYDVKM, per germline. V shed 6 bases, J shed 6 bases, and the junction held 10 bases outside the gene matches. The chain's CDR3 is CASSDPQGSDEKLFF. The CDR3 DNA is TGTGCCAGCAGCGACCCACAGGGGTCGGATGAAAAACTGTTTTTT. Looking up the rest from reference TRBV28 and TRBJ1-4 gives the full variable domain: DVKVTQSSRYLVKRTGEKVFLECVQDMDHENMFWYRQDPGLGLRLIYFSYDVKMKEKGDIPEGYSVSREKKERFSLILESASTNQTSMYLCASSDPQGSDEKLFFGSGTQLSVL.

The rearrangement uses TRBV2 and TRBJ1-1; no definite D call. The V and J ends lost 7 bases and 2 bases respectively, with 17 bases between them. The CDR3 spans 15 residues. Per germline, CDR1 SNHLY and CDR2 FYNNEI. The CDR3 DNA sequence: TGTGCCAGCACTCAGGACTCCCGGGGAAACACTGAAGCTTTCTTT. It yields the protein CASTQDSRGNTEAFF.

The rearrangement links TRBV24-1 to TRBJ2-2, with 10 bases lining up with TRBD1. The CDR3 has 16 residues. V shed 3 bases, J shed 5 bases, and the junction held 5 bases outside the gene matches. Germline V gene data show CDR1 as KGHDR and CDR2 as SFDVKD. The CDR3 here is CATSDMTGGATGELFF. The CDR3 DNA is TGTGCCACCAGTGATATGACAGGGGGCGCGACCGGGGAGCTGTTTTTT.

J is TRBJ2-3 and V is TRBV6-1; 8 bases are a match to TRBD2. The CDR3 sequence is 16 residues long. After removal of 0 bases from V and 4 bases from J, the junction contained 6 bases not matched to a gene. Per the germline V gene, CDR1 is MNHNS and CDR2 is SASEGT. The CDR3 loop is CASSEARAGGPDTQYF. The CDR3 nucleotides are TGTGCCAGCAGTGAAGCGCGGGCGGGAGGACCAGATACGCAGTATTTT.

The chain carries TRBV29-1 and TRBJ2-5; D may be TRBD1 (6 bases). The V gene's germline CDR1 is SQVTM and CDR2 ANQGSEA. CDR3 length: 16 amino acids. V gave up 0 bases and J gave up 5 bases, with 19 bases separating them. The CDR3 reads CSVEDRSQGFMETQYF. The CDR3 DNA follows: TGCAGCGTTGAAGATCGAAGTCAGGGGTTCATGGAGACCCAGTACTTC.

This clone was counted a few times. The chain recombines TRBV4-2 with TRBJ2-2; TRBD2 aligns across 8 bases. Germline V lookup: CDR1 LGHNA, CDR2 YNFKEQ. J lost 5 bases, V lost 4 bases, and 9 bases had no gene match. The CDR3 length is 16 residues. Written as DNA, the CDR3 is TGTGCCAGCAGCCCAAATAGCGGGACGTTTACCGGGGAGCTGTTTTTT. Its translation: CASSPNSGTFTGELFF.

The CDR3 sequence: CATRGGVGQPQHF. CDR3 in DNA: TGTGCCACCAGGGGAGGGGTAGGACAGCCCCAGCATTTT. The chain employs TRBV2 and TRBJ1-5, with D maybe TRBD1 (6 bases). The CDR3 sequence is 13 residues long. Germline V gives CDR1 SNHLY, CDR2 FYNNEI. Trimming shortened V by 10 bases and J by 7 bases, and 17 bases separated the two germline ends.

The V gene is TRBV5-4, the J gene TRBJ1-2; a weak D match, TRBD1 (5 bases). This CDR3 is built from 14 residues. V lost 0 bases and J 5 bases, leaving 11 bases between the germline ends. CDR1 is SGHNT, CDR2 YYREEE, per germline (reference sequence). CDR3 DNA sequence: TGTGCCAGCAGCTTGGTGGCAGGGTCATATGGCTACACCTTC. Translated, it gives CASSLVAGSYGYTF.

The CDR3 DNA reads TGTGCCAGCAGCCTGGGACTAGCGGGAGTCCACGAGCAGTACTTC. Amino acid sequence: CASSLGLAGVHEQYF. This chain links TRBV3-1 (or the pseudogene TRBV3-2) with TRBJ2-7; 14 bases are a match to TRBD2. Germline CDR1 is LGHDT and CDR2 is YNNKEL (reference sequence). The CDR3 contains 15 residues. J gave up 5 bases and V 4 bases, and 4 bases lay outside the gene matches.

This chain links TRBV2 with TRBJ1-3; 10 nucleotides align to TRBD1. The V gene end was trimmed by 6 bases and the J gene end by 4 bases; junction bases not matched to a gene: 9. This CDR3 has 16 residues. Looked up from germline, CDR1 is SNHLY and CDR2 is FYNNEI. DNA for the CDR3: TGTGCCAGCAGACCTCGACCGGGACAGGGGGGAAACACCATATATTTT. Residues: CASRPRPGQGGNTIYF.

V usage is TRBV11-2 and J usage is TRBJ2-5; 12 bases align to TRBD2. Trimming cost V 8 bases and J 4 bases; bases outside gene matches: 2. CDR1 is SGHAT and CDR2 is FQNNGV in the germline V gene. The CDR3 spans 13 residues. CDR3 DNA sequence: TGTGCCAGCCAGGGACTAGCGGGAGAGACCCAGTACTTC. Its translation: CASQGLAGETQYF.

The chain recombines TRBV6-4 with TRBJ2-3; D is possibly TRBD2 (6 bases). Germline V gives CDR1 MRHNA, CDR2 SNTAGT. The CDR3 is 14 amino acids. V lost 4 bases, J lost 6 bases, and 14 bases lay in between. CDR3 sequence reads: CASSVGGESDTQYF. In DNA, the CDR3 is TGTGCCAGCAGTGTCGGAGGGGAGTCCGATACGCAGTATTTT.

The chain combines TRBV3-1 (or the pseudogene TRBV3-2) with TRBJ2-5, with D perhaps matching TRBD1 (6 bases). Germline CDR1 and CDR2: LGHDT and YNNKEL (reference sequence). The CDR3 covers 16 residues. Deletions cut 1 base from V and 2 bases from J, with 14 bases between. CDR3 bases: TGTGCCAGCAGCCAAGGGGCAGGGGTGGGGCAAGAGACCCAGTACTTC. Translated, it gives CASSQGAGVGQETQYF.

The rearrangement joins TRBV7-9 to TRBJ2-3, with 9 bases identical to TRBD2. J gave up 5 bases and V 3 bases, and 9 bases lay outside the gene matches. CDR3 length: 16 amino acids. CDR1 and CDR2 from the germline V gene are SEHNR and FQNEAQ (reference sequence). The CDR3 DNA reads as TGTGCCAGCAGCTTTCTAGCGGGAAGAGGACGAGATACGCAGTATTTT. Encoded protein: CASSFLAGRGRDTQYF.

The chain joins TRBV18 to TRBJ2-7, with TRBD1 identical over 12 bases. The CDR3 has 15 amino acids. Trimming cost V 2 bases and J 4 bases; bases outside gene matches: 3. Germline V gene data show CDR1 as KGHSH and CDR2 as LQKENI. The CDR3 loop is CASSPGTGGYYEQYF. In DNA form, the CDR3 reads TGTGCCAGCTCACCAGGGACAGGGGGCTATTACGAGCAGTACTTC.

The chain recombines TRBV24-1 with TRBJ2-7; 10 positions agree with TRBD1. This CDR3 contains 19 residues. Germline values: CDR1 KGHDR, CDR2 SFDVKD. Trimming took 3 bases from V and 3 from J; bases not matched to a gene: 16. The DNA for the CDR3 is TGTGCCACCAGTGATCACAAAGGAGGACCCGGGACAGGGGTCTACGAGCAGTACTTC. Translating gives CATSDHKGGPGTGVYEQYF.

The chain joins TRBV19 to TRBJ2-7, with D possibly being TRBD2 (6 bases). The ends were cut back, 4 bases at V and 0 bases at J, with 10 bases in the middle. The CDR3 runs 14 residues. Germline CDR1 LNHDA, CDR2 SQIVND (reference sequence). The CDR3 nucleotides read TGTGCCAGTAGTAGCCGGGACTTCTCCTACGAGCAGTACTTC. It translates to CASSSRDFSYEQYF.

The V gene is TRBV18, the J gene TRBJ2-5; no firm D call. Germline V gene sequence: CDR1 KGHSH, CDR2 LQKENI. Trimming took off 3 bases at V and 3 bases at J, with 14 bases between the two ends. The CDR3 loop spans 15 amino acids. The CDR3 region has the DNA TGTGCCAGCTCACCCCGAGGCGGTACAAAAGAGACCCAGTACTTC. It specifies CASSPRGGTKETQYF.

The V and J genes are TRBV19 and TRBJ1-5; TRBD1 matches 9 bases. Germline CDR1 reads LNHDA; CDR2 reads SQIVND (reference sequence). The CDR3 runs to 16 residues. Trimming at V came to 4 bases and at J to 0 bases, leaving 4 bases not matched to a gene. The CDR3: CASSTKDRGSNQPQHF. CDR3 nucleotides: TGTGCCAGTAGTACCAAGGACAGGGGTAGCAATCAGCCCCAGCATTTT.

V and J are TRBV11-3 and TRBJ2-3; a weak D match, TRBD1 (7 bases). This CDR3 has 13 residues. The germline CDR1 and CDR2 sequences are SGHNT and YENEEA. With 5 bases removed from V and 5 bases from J, the gap between germline ends came to 11 bases. The CDR3 is CASSPQGGDTQYF. CDR3 nucleotide sequence: TGTGCCAGCAGCCCCCAGGGGGGAGATACGCAGTATTTT.

V is TRBV30 and J is TRBJ1-2; the match to TRBD1 covers 9 bases. This CDR3 contains 14 residues. The V segment lost 2 bases and the J segment 3 bases; nucleotides outside the gene matches: 4. Germline V gene sequence: CDR1 GTSNPN, CDR2 SVGIG (reference sequence). CDR3: CAWSTGGWYYGYTF. CDR3 bases: TGTGCCTGGAGTACAGGGGGCTGGTACTATGGCTACACCTTC. The entire variable domain, with the rest obtained from reference TRBV30 and TRBJ1-2, is as follows: SQTIHQWPATLVQPVGSPLSLECTVEGTSNPNLYWYRQAAGRGLQLLFYSVGIGQISSEVPQNLSASRPQDRQFILSSKKLLLSDSGFYLCAWSTGGWYYGYTFGSGTRLTVV.

The gene calls are TRBV5-1 and TRBJ1-2; D not resolved. This CDR3 is built from 14 residues. Germline CDR1 reads SGHRS; CDR2 reads YFSETQ. Trimming removed 0 bases from V and 3 bases from J, with 9 bases in between. CDR3: CASSLEGGYYGYTF. The CDR3 DNA follows: TGCGCCAGCAGCTTGGAGGGAGGGTACTATGGCTACACCTTC.

V gene TRBV2 combines with J gene TRBJ1-4; no clear D gene. Between the trimmed V and J ends, which lost 4 bases and 3 bases, there was a span of 12 bases. The CDR3 has 15 residues. Germline V gene sequence: CDR1 SNHLY, CDR2 FYNNEI. For the CDR3, the DNA is TGTGCCAGCAGTGTTCACCGGGTACCTAATGAAAAACTGTTTTTT. Its translation is CASSVHRVPNEKLFF.

This clone is a singleton in its sample. This sequence joins TRBV28 and TRBJ2-4, with D possibly being TRBD1 (5 bases). The CDR3 loop spans 13 amino acids. The germline V and J ends were trimmed by 2 bases and 7 bases, with 9 bases remaining between them. Germline assignment: CDR1 MDHEN and CDR2 SYDVKM. The CDR3 region has the DNA TGTGCCAGCAGTTTACCGGACAACAACATTCAGTACTTC. Residues: CASSLPDNNIQYF.

The chain combines TRBV11-1 with TRBJ2-7; 10 bases agree with TRBD1. The CDR3 is 14 amino acids. V trimming: 8 bases; J trimming: 2 bases; junction bases outside the gene matches: 6. The germline V gene encodes CDR1 SGHAT and CDR2 FQDESV (reference sequence). CDR3 sequence reads: CASAPGTGAYEQYF. CDR3 in DNA: TGTGCCAGCGCGCCGGGGACAGGGGCCTACGAGCAGTACTTC.

The chain employs TRBV20-1 and TRBJ2-7, with D hard to call. The CDR3 extends over 11 amino acids. V was cut by 3 bases and J by 4 bases, with 7 bases left in between. The germline CDR1 and CDR2 sequences are DFQATT and SNEGSKA (reference sequence). The CDR3, as DNA: TGCAGTGCTAGTAACAGATACGAGCAGTACTTC. Protein: CSASNRYEQYF.

This chain links TRBV18 with TRBJ2-3; 12 bases line up with TRBD1. Germline trimming cut 4 bases from V and 4 bases from J; bases unmatched to any gene: 3. The CDR3 contains 15 residues. Per the germline V gene, CDR1 is KGHSH and CDR2 is LQKENI. CDR3 in amino acids: CASSLGTGGPDTQYF. The CDR3 coding sequence is TGTGCCAGCTCACTGGGGACAGGGGGCCCAGATACGCAGTATTTT.

The chain has TRBV19 and TRBJ2-3; a possible D gene is TRBD1 (5 bases). The CDR3 runs 14 residues. Trimming removed 3 bases at V and 3 bases at J, with 10 bases between. Germline-derived CDR1 and CDR2 are LNHDA and SQIVND (reference sequence). CDR3 in DNA: TGTGCCAGTAGTATGGTCAGGGATACAGATACGCAGTATTTT. Translation gives CASSMVRDTDTQYF.

The rearrangement uses TRBV6-5 and TRBJ2-1; TRBD1 might be the D (5 bases). CDR3 length equals 16 residues. Germline-derived CDR1 and CDR2 are MNHEY and SVGAGI. Trimming left V 4 bases short and J 1 base short, with 14 bases between. This CDR3 is CASSSRVRGSYNEQFF. CDR3 bases: TGTGCCAGCAGTTCCCGGGTAAGGGGATCCTACAATGAGCAGTTCTTC.